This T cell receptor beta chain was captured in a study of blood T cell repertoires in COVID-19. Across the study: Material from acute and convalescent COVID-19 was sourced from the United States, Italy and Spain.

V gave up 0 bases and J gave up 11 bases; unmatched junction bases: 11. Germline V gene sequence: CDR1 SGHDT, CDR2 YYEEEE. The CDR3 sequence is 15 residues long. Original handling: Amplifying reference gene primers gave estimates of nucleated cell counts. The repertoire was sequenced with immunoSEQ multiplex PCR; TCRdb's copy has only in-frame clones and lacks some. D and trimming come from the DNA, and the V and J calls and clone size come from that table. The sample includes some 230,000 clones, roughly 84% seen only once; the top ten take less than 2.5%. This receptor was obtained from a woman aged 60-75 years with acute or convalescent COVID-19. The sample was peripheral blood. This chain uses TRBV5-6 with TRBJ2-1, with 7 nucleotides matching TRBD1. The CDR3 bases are TGTGCCAGCAGCTTGGACGGGACAGCCCAAATAAAGCAGTTCTTC. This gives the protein CASSLDGTAQIKQFF.